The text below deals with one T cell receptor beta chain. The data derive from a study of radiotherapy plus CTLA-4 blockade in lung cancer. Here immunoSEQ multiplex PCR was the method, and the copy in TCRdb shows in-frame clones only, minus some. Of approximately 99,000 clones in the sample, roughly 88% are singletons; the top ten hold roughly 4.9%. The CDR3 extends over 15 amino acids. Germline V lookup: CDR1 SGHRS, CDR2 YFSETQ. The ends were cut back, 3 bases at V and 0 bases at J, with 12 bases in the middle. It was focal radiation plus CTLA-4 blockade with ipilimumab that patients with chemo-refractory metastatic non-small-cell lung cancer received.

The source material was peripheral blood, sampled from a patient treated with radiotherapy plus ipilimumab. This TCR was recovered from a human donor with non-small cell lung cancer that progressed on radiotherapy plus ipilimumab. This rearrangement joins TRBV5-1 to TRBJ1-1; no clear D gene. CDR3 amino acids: CASSSAGRMNTEAFF. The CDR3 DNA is TGCGCCAGCAGCTCCGCTGGACGGATGAACACTGAAGCTTTCTTT. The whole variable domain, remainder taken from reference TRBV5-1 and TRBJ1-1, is KAGVTQTPRYLIKTRGQQVTLSCSPISGHRSVSWYQQTPGQGLQFLFEYFSETQRNKGNFPGRFSGRQFSNSRSEMNVSTLELGDSALYLCASSSAGRMNTEAFFGQGTRLTVV.